The text below deals with one TCR beta chain. As yet, its antigen is unknown. The V end was cut by 5 bases, the J end by 6 bases, with 19 bases between. Germline V gene lookup returns CDR1 MDHEN and CDR2 SYDVKM. CDR3 length equals 15 residues. This record belongs to a study of T-cell memory formation after mild COVID-19. General study findings and limits: Later expanders leaned CD4+, whereas day 15 to 85 contracting clones were balanced CD4/CD8. Prior to infection, memory already included some responding clones, suggesting cross-reactive memory joined. Second-wave clones reaching peak frequency on day 37 lacked confirmed SARS-CoV-2 specificity.

TCRdb re-derived calls from the 5' RACE reads in MiXCR, one entry per CDR3 protein. The table includes about 560,000 distinct CDR3 sequences, roughly a sixth detected once. The sequence was collected from an adult woman who had mild COVID-19 (a few samples of this study predate the infection). Cell type and time point are not known. Sample: PBMCs or a T cell subset sorted from them (not recorded which). The chain couples TRBV28 to TRBJ1-1, with D perhaps matching TRBD1 (5 bases). CDR3 DNA sequence: TGTGCCAGCAGTCCCTCCAGCGGGGGATGGGCTGAAGCTTTCTTT. This encodes CASSPSSGGWAEAFF.